One sample yielded the 23 T cell receptor beta chains listed below, sequenced in a study of cytomegalovirus exposure and HLA in healthy donors. Libraries were prepared by immunoSEQ multiplex PCR; TCRdb keeps only in-frame clonotypes and omits some of them. The data show a few hundred thousand clones, 75% to 90% seen once. Sequencing used PBMCs. The receptors stem from a woman under 30 in good health and CMV-seronegative.

The rearrangement uses TRBV5-4 and TRBJ2-3; 12 bases are shared with TRBD2. Germline CDR1 and CDR2: SGHNT and YYREEE (reference sequence). The CDR3 totals 16 residues. V gave up 3 bases and J gave up 2 bases; unmatched junction bases: 4. CDR3 DNA sequence: TGTGCCAGCAGCTCTGGACTAGCGGGGAACACAGATACGCAGTATTTT. This encodes CASSSGLAGNTDTQYF.

The chain couples TRBV15 to TRBJ2-7; tentative D call: TRBD1 (6 bases). V was pared by 0 bases and J by 2 bases, with 14 bases between. In germline, CDR1 is LNHNV, CDR2 YYDKDF (reference sequence). The CDR3 loop spans 16 amino acids. CDR3 DNA: TGTGCCACCAGCAGAGACCCCGGGACATTAGCCTACGAGCAGTACTTC. Amino acids: CATSRDPGTLAYEQYF.

This clone was observed once. This chain uses TRBV5-1 with TRBJ1-1; 9 bases match TRBD1. Germline lookup yields CDR1 SGHRS and CDR2 YFSETQ. The CDR3 contains 16 residues. J gave up 7 bases and V 0 bases, and 10 bases lay outside the gene matches. The DNA of the CDR3 is TGCGCCAGCAGCTTGGTAGGTGGGACAGGGCGCTATGAAGCTTTCTTT. The encoded protein is CASSLVGGTGRYEAFF.

The chain combines TRBV30 with TRBJ2-7; 7 bases line up with TRBD1. The CDR3 runs 14 residues. V shed 5 bases and J 1 base; nucleotides not matched to a gene: 8. The V gene's germline CDR1 is GTSNPN and CDR2 SVGIG (reference sequence). In nucleotides, the CDR3 is TGTGCCTGGCGCGGCAGGGGGATATCCTACGAGCAGTACTTC. This translates into CAWRGRGISYEQYF.

This rearrangement joins TRBV9 to TRBJ2-3; tentatively, D is TRBD1 (6 bases). The germline V gene has CDR1 SGDLS and CDR2 YYNGEE. The CDR3 has 14 residues. Trimming shortened V by 3 bases and J by 5 bases, and 13 bases separated the two germline ends. CDR3 in DNA: TGTGCCAGCAGCGGAACAGGGTTCAGAGATACGCAGTATTTT. As protein: CASSGTGFRDTQYF.

V is TRBV25-1 and J is TRBJ1-1; a weak D match, TRBD1 (5 bases). CDR1 and CDR2 (germline): MGHDK, SYGVNS. Trimming took off 2 bases at V and 4 bases at J, with 11 bases between the two ends. The CDR3 consists of 14 residues. CDR3 region: CASSERQGGTEAFF. Here the CDR3 DNA reads TGTGCCAGCAGTGAACGGCAGGGCGGCACTGAAGCTTTCTTT.

This sequence joins TRBV27 and TRBJ1-2; 10 bases agree with TRBD1. Germline lookup yields CDR1 MNHEY and CDR2 SMNVEV (reference sequence). Trimming took 3 bases from V and 2 from J; bases not matched to a gene: 9. The CDR3 totals 17 residues. DNA for the CDR3: TGTGCCAGCAGTTTGTACCCACCGGGACAGGGGAACTATGGCTACACCTTC. Translating gives CASSLYPPGQGNYGYTF.

The V call is TRBV28, the J call TRBJ2-2, with 8 bases identical to TRBD1. The CDR3 consists of 15 residues. In germline, CDR1 is MDHEN, CDR2 SYDVKM. Germline trimming cut 10 bases from V and 4 bases from J; bases unmatched to any gene: 11. CDR3 nucleotide sequence: TGTGCCACCAGGGGGACAGGTCGCGTCACCGGGGAGCTGTTTTTT. This gives the protein CATRGTGRVTGELFF.

The V and J genes are TRBV7-9 and TRBJ2-5; D gene unclear. Germline loops: CDR1 SEHNR, CDR2 FQNEAQ (reference sequence). The V and J ends lost 4 bases and 2 bases respectively, with 11 bases between them. The length of the CDR3 is 14 residues. CDR3 DNA: TGTGCCAGCAGCTCTCGGAGTCCTCAAGAGACCCAGTACTTC. Amino acids: CASSSRSPQETQYF.

This chain links TRBV9 with TRBJ2-3; tentative D call: TRBD1 (6 bases). V shed 0 bases and J shed 2 bases, with 13 bases lying between them. CDR3 length equals 16 residues. CDR1 is SGDLS and CDR2 is YYNGEE in the germline V gene. CDR3 residues: CASSVGLQGITDTQYF. DNA of the CDR3: TGTGCCAGCAGCGTAGGGCTCCAGGGGATCACAGATACGCAGTATTTT. The full variable domain, with the rest looked up from reference TRBV9 and TRBJ2-3, is DSGVTQTPKHLITATGQRVTLRCSPRSGDLSVYWYQQSLDQGLQFLIQYYNGEERAKGNILERFSAQQFPDLHSELNLSSLELGDSALYFCASSVGLQGITDTQYFGPGTRLTVL.

The chain recombines TRBV10-1 with TRBJ2-7; D might be TRBD2 (6 bases). Trimming took off 2 bases at V and 4 bases at J, with 15 bases between the two ends. CDR1 is WNHNN and CDR2 is SYGVQD in the germline V gene (reference sequence). This CDR3 region has 15 residues. The CDR3 is CASSETGGAGYEQYF. As DNA, the CDR3 is TGCGCCAGCAGTGAGACCGGGGGAGCCGGGTACGAGCAGTACTTC.

The gene calls are TRBV27 and TRBJ1-5; D remains unclear. Trimming pared 5 bases from V and 2 bases from J, leaving 19 bases between. From germline, CDR1 is MNHEY and CDR2 SMNVEV (reference sequence). The CDR3 sequence is 17 residues long. The CDR3 coding sequence is TGTGCCAGCAGTCCCCTGGAGCCACAAGTTCGCAATCAGCCCCAGCATTTT. Translated, it gives CASSPLEPQVRNQPQHF.

J is TRBJ1-5 and V is TRBV7-9; maybe TRBD1 (6 bases). V was pared by 3 bases and J by 6 bases, with 15 bases between. The germline CDR1 and CDR2 sequences are SEHNR and FQNEAQ (reference sequence). This CDR3 spans 15 amino acids. The CDR3 reads CASSFEGGEGQPQHF. CDR3 DNA: TGTGCCAGCAGCTTCGAAGGGGGTGAAGGTCAGCCCCAGCATTTT.

The rearrangement links TRBV5-6 to TRBJ1-5; TRBD1 might be the D (5 bases). Trimming took off 4 bases at V and 5 bases at J, with 25 bases between the two ends. The CDR3 extends over 18 amino acids. CDR1 is SGHDT and CDR2 is YYEEEE in the germline V gene. Here the CDR3 DNA reads TGTGCCAGCAGCCCATGGGGAGGGGCCCTCAATATCGATCAGCCCCAGCATTTT. Translation: CASSPWGGALNIDQPQHF.

This clone showed up just a few times. V and J are TRBV13 and TRBJ1-5, with D perhaps matching TRBD1 (6 bases). Germline CDR1 reads PRHDT; CDR2 reads FYEKMQ (reference sequence). V was clipped by 0 bases and J by 6 bases, with 12 bases between them. The CDR3 loop spans 15 amino acids. CDR3 coding DNA: TGTGCCAGCAGCTTAGGCAGGGGAGGGAGTCAGCCCCAGCATTTT. It is translated as CASSLGRGGSQPQHF.

The chain joins TRBV27 to TRBJ2-1; 11 bases agree with TRBD2. J was trimmed by 7 bases and V by 5 bases; bases with no gene match: 7. The CDR3 contains 15 residues. Germline lookup yields CDR1 MNHEY and CDR2 SMNVEV (reference sequence). Here the CDR3 reads CASSQPGLAVNEQFF. The CDR3 DNA reads TGTGCCAGCAGTCAACCGGGACTAGCGGTAAATGAGCAGTTCTTC.

The chain uses TRBV28 and TRBJ2-1; 9 bases agree with TRBD2. Germline values: CDR1 MDHEN, CDR2 SYDVKM. V was pared by 5 bases and J by 4 bases, with 12 bases of the junction left unmatched. The CDR3 extends over 17 amino acids. The CDR3 nucleotides are TGTGCCAGCAGTCTCGCCATCGTTAGCGGGAGTTACAATGAGCAGTTCTTC. As protein: CASSLAIVSGSYNEQFF.

V usage is TRBV29-1 and J usage is TRBJ1-1; no definite D call. Between the trimmed V and J ends, which lost 5 bases and 9 bases, there was a span of 13 bases. This CDR3 region has 11 residues. Germline loops: CDR1 SQVTM, CDR2 ANQGSEA. The CDR3 sequence: CSVRERGKAFF. The CDR3 DNA is TGCAGCGTTAGGGAGCGAGGAAAAGCTTTCTTT.

J is TRBJ1-1 and V is TRBV7-3; tentative D call: TRBD1 (6 bases). Looked up from germline, CDR1 is SGHTA and CDR2 is FQGTGA. The CDR3 is 15 amino acids. Trimming took 1 base from V and 1 from J, leaving 10 bases between them. The CDR3 loop is CASSLIRGRNTEAFF. In nucleotides, the CDR3 is TGTGCCAGCAGCTTAATTAGGGGGAGGAACACTGAAGCTTTCTTT.

In this sample, this clone turned up once. This chain links TRBV14 with TRBJ1-1, with D unresolved. Germline values: CDR1 SGHDN, CDR2 FVKESK. The CDR3 loop spans 14 amino acids. The V gene lost 0 bases and the J gene lost 3 bases, with 8 bases spanning the gap. The CDR3 spells CASSQDRGHTEAFF. The DNA of the CDR3 is TGTGCCAGCAGCCAAGATCGAGGGCACACTGAAGCTTTCTTT.

Worth noting for this clone: Other nucleotide sequences in the sample specify the same CDR3. The chain combines TRBV13 with TRBJ2-1; TRBD2 might be the D (6 bases). The V gene's germline CDR1 is PRHDT and CDR2 FYEKMQ (reference sequence). Trimming removed 1 base from V and 0 bases from J, with 7 bases in between. The CDR3 spans 15 residues. The CDR3 loop reads CASSLAGSSYNEQFF. In DNA, the CDR3 is TGTGCCAGCAGCTTAGCCGGGAGCTCCTACAATGAGCAGTTCTTC.

The CDR3 sequence: CASSLLKGFTGELFF. For the CDR3, the DNA is TGTGCCAGCAGCCTCCTGAAGGGGTTCACCGGGGAGCTGTTTTTT. The chain employs TRBV9 and TRBJ2-2, with D tentatively TRBD1 (5 bases). V was shortened by 4 bases and J by 4 bases, with 14 bases between the two germline ends. CDR3 length: 15 residues. Germline CDR1 SGDLS, CDR2 YYNGEE. Full variable domain (rest looked up from reference TRBV9 and TRBJ2-2): DSGVTQTPKHLITATGQRVTLRCSPRSGDLSVYWYQQSLDQGLQFLIQYYNGEERAKGNILERFSAQQFPDLHSELNLSSLELGDSALYFCASSLLKGFTGELFFGEGSRLTVL.

This clone was picked up one time. The chain carries TRBV5-1 and TRBJ2-1; 12 nucleotides align to TRBD2. CDR1 SGHRS and CDR2 YFSETQ come from the germline V gene. The CDR3 is made up of 17 amino acids. V was pared by 4 bases and J by 12 bases, with 17 bases of the junction left unmatched. The CDR3 reads CASSPPPPASGGGGQFF. The CDR3, as DNA: TGCGCCAGCAGCCCGCCTCCCCCGGCTAGCGGGGGGGGAGGGCAGTTCTTC.